Shown below are 21 T cell receptor beta chains from a single sample sequenced in a study of T cell repertoires in cytomegalovirus infection. One entry per CDR3 protein results from TCRdb running MiXCR on the reads. The repertoire has approximately 500,000 distinct CDR3 sequences, more than 15% of them found once; the top ten carry roughly a quarter. Material for sequencing was CD8+ T cells from PBMCs. The source of these receptors is a human donor in good health (CMV status not recorded). Some clones in this sample may be carry-over from other donors' samples.

CDR3 loop: CSAAGLKAVSYEQYF. The CDR3 nucleotides are TGCAGTGCAGCGGGGTTAAAGGCAGTTTCCTACGAGCAGTACTTC. The chain couples TRBV20-1 to TRBJ2-7; the match to TRBD2 covers 7 bases. The germline V gene encodes CDR1 DFQATT and CDR2 SNEGSKA (reference sequence). CDR3 length: 15 amino acids. The trim removed 6 bases at V and 1 base at J, leaving 12 bases unmatched.

This clonotype was recorded a few times. This sequence joins TRBV4-2 and TRBJ2-7; possibly TRBD2 for D (6 bases). Between the trimmed V and J ends, which lost 7 bases and 6 bases, there was a span of 13 bases. Germline assignment: CDR1 LGHNA and CDR2 YNFKEQ. CDR3 size: 12 residues. CDR3 in DNA: TGTGCCAGCAACGGGAGAAGCGGCGAGCAGTACTTC. Its translation is CASNGRSGEQYF.

The sample holds many counts of this clonotype. The genes are TRBV12-3 or TRBV12-4 and TRBJ2-1; 10 bases are a match to TRBD1. CDR3 size: 16 residues. Trimming at V came to 6 bases and at J to 7 bases, leaving 12 bases not matched to a gene. The CDR3 DNA sequence: TGTGCCAGCAGAGATTCCCGGGACAGGGGATCTAATGAGCAGTTCTTC. It encodes CASRDSRDRGSNEQFF.

This clonotype has a handful of counts. The chain combines TRBV19 with TRBJ1-5; no definite D call. CDR1 is LNHDA and CDR2 is SQIVND in the germline V gene (reference sequence). The CDR3 length is 15 residues. V lost 7 bases and J lost 0, with 13 bases in between. CDR3 in DNA: TGTGCCAGTATTGGAGTGGGCTATAGCAATCAGCCCCAGCATTTT. It is translated as CASIGVGYSNQPQHF.

This clonotype appeared many times. The chain is built from TRBV19 and TRBJ1-5; 10 nucleotides align to TRBD1. The length of the CDR3 is 16 residues. Trimming took 5 bases from V and 3 from J; bases not matched to a gene: 7. The germline V gene has CDR1 LNHDA and CDR2 SQIVND (reference sequence). In nucleotides, the CDR3 is TGTGCCAGTAGTGCAGACAGGGGGCTGCTCAATCAGCCCCAGCATTTT. This codes for CASSADRGLLNQPQHF.

The V gene is TRBV29-1, the J gene TRBJ1-1; possibly TRBD1 for D (6 bases). V was pared by 4 bases and J by 4 bases, with 13 bases between. Germline V lookup: CDR1 SQVTM, CDR2 ANQGSEA. The CDR3 totals 13 residues. CDR3 region: CSVGRRGITEAFF. CDR3 sequence (DNA): TGCAGCGTTGGCCGGAGGGGGATCACTGAAGCTTTCTTT.

V is TRBV5-4 and J is TRBJ2-1; no clear D gene. Looked up from germline, CDR1 is SGHNT and CDR2 is YYREEE (reference sequence). This CDR3 has 15 amino acids. V shed 0 bases and J shed 2 bases, with 9 bases lying between them. CDR3 protein: CASSLARATYNEQFF. In DNA, the CDR3 is TGTGCCAGCAGCTTGGCCCGGGCCACCTACAATGAGCAGTTCTTC.

V is TRBV20-1 and J is TRBJ2-1, with 10 positions matching TRBD2. The length of the CDR3 is 16 residues. Germline V gene sequence: CDR1 DFQATT, CDR2 SNEGSKA (reference sequence). V was pared by 2 bases and J by 7 bases, with 11 bases of the junction left unmatched. The CDR3 sequence is CSARQARAGGRNEQFF. Here the CDR3 DNA reads TGCAGTGCTAGACAAGCTCGAGCGGGGGGGCGGAATGAGCAGTTCTTC.

This clonotype came up a few times. This chain uses TRBV6-1 with TRBJ2-6, with D possibly TRBD1 on 6 matching bases. The length of the CDR3 is 17 residues. CDR1 and CDR2 from the germline V gene are MNHNS and SASEGT. The ends were cut back, 6 bases at V and 0 bases at J, with 15 bases in the middle. CDR3 residues: CASSSGTLLSGANVLTF. CDR3 in DNA: TGTGCCAGCAGCTCCGGGACACTCCTCTCTGGGGCCAACGTCCTGACTTTC.

This clonotype turned up a few times. The chain is built from TRBV4-1 and TRBJ2-7; 7 nucleotides line up with TRBD2. Germline CDR1 MGHRA, CDR2 YSYEKL. The junction had 6 bases not matched to a gene; V was cut back by 4 bases and J by 3 bases. The CDR3 is 14 residues long. The CDR3 sequence is CASSRAGPLYEQYF. DNA of the CDR3: TGCGCCAGCAGCCGAGCGGGGCCTCTCTACGAGCAGTACTTC.

This clonotype appeared many times. The chain couples TRBV7-8 to TRBJ2-1; possible D gene TRBD1, 5 bases. Trimming took 2 bases from V and 7 from J, leaving 15 bases between them. CDR3 size: 15 residues. Looked up from germline, CDR1 is SGHVS and CDR2 is FQNEAQ. CDR3 bases: TGTGCCAGCAGCTTAAAGCAGGGATCTCAAAATGAGCAGTTCTTC. Its protein is CASSLKQGSQNEQFF. Variable domain in full (rest from reference TRBV7-8 and TRBJ2-1): GAGVSQSPRYKVAKRGQDVALRCDPISGHVSLFWYQQALGQGPEFLTYFQNEAQLDKSGLPSDRFFAERPEGSVSTLKIQRTQQEDSAVYLCASSLKQGSQNEQFFGPGTRLTVL.

This clonotype came up a few times. This chain links TRBV11-2 with TRBJ2-2; tentatively, D is TRBD1 (7 bases). The CDR3 loop spans 16 amino acids. In germline, CDR1 is SGHAT, CDR2 FQNNGV. V lost 5 bases, J lost 4 bases, and 17 bases lay in between. CDR3 loop: CASSLFIQGGTGELFF. The CDR3 DNA reads as TGTGCCAGCAGCCTTTTCATTCAGGGGGGCACCGGGGAGCTGTTTTTT.

This clonotype was counted once. Since the CDR3 does not end with the conserved phenylalanine or tryptophan, this likely comes from a read error. V gene TRBV4-1 combines with J gene TRBJ2-5, with D perhaps TRBD1 (6 bases). V lost 4 bases, J lost 2 bases, and 14 bases lay in between. The length of the CDR3 is 15 residues. Looked up from germline, CDR1 is MGHRA and CDR2 is YSYEKL. This CDR3 is CASSRVDSQQETQYL. Written as DNA, the CDR3 is TGCGCCAGCAGCCGCGTGGACAGTCAACAAGAGACCCAGTACTTA.

This clonotype was seen a handful of times. The rearrangement joins TRBV6-6 to TRBJ1-2, with D possibly being TRBD1 (5 bases). Trimming removed 7 bases at V and 0 bases at J, with 15 bases between. Germline V gene lookup returns CDR1 MNHNY and CDR2 SVGAGI (reference sequence). This CDR3 region has 15 residues. Here the CDR3 reads CASTDEGLSNYGYTF. The CDR3 bases are TGTGCCAGCACCGACGAGGGACTATCTAACTATGGCTACACCTTC.

This clonotype has only a few counts. The J gene is TRBJ1-1, the V gene TRBV6-1, with a tentative D call TRBD1 (5 bases). V was shortened by 2 bases and J by 4 bases, with 14 bases between the two germline ends. This CDR3 has 15 residues. CDR1 is MNHNS and CDR2 is SASEGT in the germline V gene. DNA of the CDR3: TGTGCCAGCAGTGAATTGGGGGGTGGATTCACTGAAGCTTTCTTT. Its translation is CASSELGGGFTEAFF.

This clonotype was recorded many times. The chain joins TRBV2 to TRBJ2-3; TRBD2 matches 15 bases. The V gene's germline CDR1 is SNHLY and CDR2 FYNNEI. This CDR3 has 18 residues. Losses at the gene ends were 8 bases for V and 3 bases for J; bases not matched to a gene: 12. The CDR3 coding sequence is TGTGCCAGCCATGACCGAGGACTAGCGGGGGGGTGGACAGATACGCAGTATTTT. Translated: CASHDRGLAGGWTDTQYF. Full variable domain (outside the CDR3, taken from reference TRBV2 and TRBJ2-3): EPEVTQTPSHQVTQMGQEVILRCVPISNHLYFYWYRQILGQKVEFLVSFYNNEISEKSEIFDDQFSVERPDGSNFTLKIRSTKLEDSAMYFCASHDRGLAGGWTDTQYFGPGTRLTVL.

This sequence joins TRBV27 and TRBJ1-1; TRBD1 is a possible D gene (5 bases). This CDR3 is built from 15 residues. The ends were cut back, 3 bases at V and 0 bases at J, with 11 bases in the middle. Germline V gene lookup returns CDR1 MNHEY and CDR2 SMNVEV (reference sequence). CDR3 DNA: TGTGCCAGCAGTTTGTTCAGGGCCCTGAACACTGAAGCTTTCTTT. It is translated as CASSLFRALNTEAFF.

This chain joins TRBV10-3 and TRBJ1-5; TRBD1 matches 7 bases. Germline CDR1 reads ENHRY; CDR2 reads SYGVKD. V lost 6 bases to trimming and J lost 0 bases; unmatched junction nucleotides: 5. The CDR3 is 15 amino acids. CDR3 coding DNA: TGTGCCATCAGCTCTGGGACAGATAGCAATCAGCCCCAGCATTTT. It specifies CAISSGTDSNQPQHF.

The chain has TRBV7-6 and TRBJ1-1; a weak D match, TRBD1 (6 bases). The germline gives CDR1 SGHVS, CDR2 FNYEAQ. V was trimmed by 2 bases and J by 2 bases, leaving 12 bases between them. The CDR3 is made up of 15 amino acids. CDR3 DNA sequence: TGTGCCAGCAGCTTAAGAAGGGGGGGCAACACTGAAGCTTTCTTT. Translating gives CASSLRRGGNTEAFF. The whole variable domain, filled in from reference TRBV7-6 and TRBJ1-1, reads GAGVSQSPRYKVTKRGQDVALRCDPISGHVSLYWYRQALGQGPEFLTYFNYEAQQDKSGLPNDRFSAERPEGSISTLTIQRTEQRDSAMYRCASSLRRGGNTEAFFGQGTRLTVV.

The genes are TRBV20-1 and TRBJ2-1; D possibly corresponds to TRBD2 (6 bases). The CDR3 loop spans 14 amino acids. Looked up from germline, CDR1 is DFQATT and CDR2 is SNEGSKA (reference sequence). Trimming removed 6 bases at V and 0 bases at J, with 12 bases between. DNA of the CDR3: TGCAGTGCATACGCGGGGTACTCCTACAATGAGCAGTTCTTC. This codes for CSAYAGYSYNEQFF.

The genes are TRBV19 and TRBJ1-1; D not resolved. The CDR3 runs to 12 residues. The germline gives CDR1 LNHDA, CDR2 SQIVND (reference sequence). V was pared by 5 bases and J by 8 bases, with 12 bases between. The CDR3 DNA is TGTGCCAGTAGTTCCCGCAACGGGGAAGCTTTCTTT. Encoded protein: CASSSRNGEAFF.